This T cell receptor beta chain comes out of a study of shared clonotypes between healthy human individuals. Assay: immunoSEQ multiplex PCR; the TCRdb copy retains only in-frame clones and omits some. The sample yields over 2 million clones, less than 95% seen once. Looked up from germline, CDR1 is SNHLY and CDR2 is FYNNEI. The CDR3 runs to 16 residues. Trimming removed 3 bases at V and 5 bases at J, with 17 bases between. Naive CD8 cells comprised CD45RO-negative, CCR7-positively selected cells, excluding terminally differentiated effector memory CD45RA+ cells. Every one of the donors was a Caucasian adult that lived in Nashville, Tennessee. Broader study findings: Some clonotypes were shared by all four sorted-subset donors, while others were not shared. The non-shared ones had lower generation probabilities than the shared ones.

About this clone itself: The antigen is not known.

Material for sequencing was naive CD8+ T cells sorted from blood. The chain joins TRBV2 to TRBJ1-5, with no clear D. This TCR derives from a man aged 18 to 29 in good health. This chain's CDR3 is CASSDRALPDDQPQHF. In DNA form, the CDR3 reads TGTGCCAGCAGTGATCGGGCATTACCCGATGATCAGCCCCAGCATTTT.